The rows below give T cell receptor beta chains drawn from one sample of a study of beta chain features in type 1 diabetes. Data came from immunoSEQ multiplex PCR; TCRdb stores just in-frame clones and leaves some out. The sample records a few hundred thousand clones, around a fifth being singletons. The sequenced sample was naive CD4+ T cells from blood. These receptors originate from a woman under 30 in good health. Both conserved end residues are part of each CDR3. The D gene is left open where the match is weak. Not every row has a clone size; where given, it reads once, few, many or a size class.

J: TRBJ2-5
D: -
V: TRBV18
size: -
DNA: TGTGCCAGCTCACCCCCAGGAATTCAAGAGACCCAGTACTTC
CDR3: CASSPPGIQETQYF

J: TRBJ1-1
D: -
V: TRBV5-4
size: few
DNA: TGTGCCAGCAGCTTGGCCGCAGGGAACACTGAAGCTTTCTTT
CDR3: CASSLAAGNTEAFF

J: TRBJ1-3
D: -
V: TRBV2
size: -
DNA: TGTGCCACCTCAGGACGGGGACATGGAAACACCATATATTTT
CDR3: CATSGRGHGNTIYF

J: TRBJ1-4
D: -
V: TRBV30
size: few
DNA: TGTGCCTGGAACTCAGATCTCACAGGGAAGTTGCTTGAAAAACTGTTTTTT
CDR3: CAWNSDLTGKLLEKLFF

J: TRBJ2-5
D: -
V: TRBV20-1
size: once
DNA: TGCAGTGGAGCGCCTCAGAGCGACTTC
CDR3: CSGAPQSDF

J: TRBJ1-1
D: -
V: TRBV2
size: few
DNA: TGTGCCAGCAGTGAAGAAGCATACACTGAAGCTTTCTTT
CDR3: CASSEEAYTEAFF

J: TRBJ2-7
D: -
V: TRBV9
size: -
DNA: TGTGCCAGCAGCGCCGGAAGCGGACCTCCGGACGAGCAGTACTTC
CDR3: CASSAGSGPPDEQYF

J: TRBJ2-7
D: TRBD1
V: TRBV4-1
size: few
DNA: TGCGCCAGCAGCCGAGGACAGGGAGCCTACGAGCAGTACTTC
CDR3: CASSRGQGAYEQYF

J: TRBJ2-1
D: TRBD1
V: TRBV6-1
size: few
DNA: TGTGCCAGCAGTGAAGGGACAGGGAATTACAATGAGCAGTTCTTC
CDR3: CASSEGTGNYNEQFF

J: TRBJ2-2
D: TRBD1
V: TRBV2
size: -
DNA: TGTGCCAGCGGGGAACAGGGGCCAAACACCGGGGAGCTGTTTTTT
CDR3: CASGEQGPNTGELFF

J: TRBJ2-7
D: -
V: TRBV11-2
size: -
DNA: TGTGCCAGCAGCTTAGACGGGACTCCCTACGAGCAGTACTTC
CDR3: CASSLDGTPYEQYF

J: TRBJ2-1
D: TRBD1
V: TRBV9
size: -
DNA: TGTGCCAGCAGCGTAGAGGTCCCGGGACAGGGGGAGAGGGAGCAGTTCTTC
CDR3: CASSVEVPGQGEREQFF

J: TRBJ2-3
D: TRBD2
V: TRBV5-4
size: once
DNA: TGTGCCAGCAGCTTCGGGGGACTAGCGGGGGGGCGAGATACGCAGTATTTT
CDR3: CASSFGGLAGGRDTQYF

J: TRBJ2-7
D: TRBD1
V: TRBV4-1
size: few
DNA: TGCGCCAGCAGCATACGGGACAGGGGCCACGAGCAGTACTTC
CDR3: CASSIRDRGHEQYF

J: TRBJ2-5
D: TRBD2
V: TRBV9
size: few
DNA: TGTGCCAGCAGCGTAGTGGCTAGCGGGGGGGCAGAGACCCAGTACTTC
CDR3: CASSVVASGGAETQYF

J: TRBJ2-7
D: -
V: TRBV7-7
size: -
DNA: TGTGCTAGCAGCTGGGCTCCCGAAGGCGAGCAGTACTTC
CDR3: CASSWAPEGEQYF

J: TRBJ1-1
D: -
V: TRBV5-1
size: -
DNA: TGCGCCAGCAGCGCCGCGGGGGCTTACACTGAAGCTTTCTTT
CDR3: CASSAAGAYTEAFF

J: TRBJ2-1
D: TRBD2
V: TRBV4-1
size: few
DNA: TGCGCCAGCAGCCAGGGAAAGTTCGGGACTAGTGGAAATGAGCAGTTCTTC
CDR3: CASSQGKFGTSGNEQFF

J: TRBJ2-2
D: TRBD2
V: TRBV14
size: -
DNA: TGTGCCAGCAGCCAAGCGTCGGGGGGGCACACCGGGGAGCTGTTTTTT
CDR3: CASSQASGGHTGELFF

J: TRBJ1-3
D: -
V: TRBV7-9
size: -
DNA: TGTGCCAGCAGCAACGCCTTCGGGGGAAACACCATATATTTT
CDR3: CASSNAFGGNTIYF

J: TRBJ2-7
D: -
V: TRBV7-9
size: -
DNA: TGTGCCAGCAGCTCGGACAGCAGAACCTCCTACGAGCAGTACTTC
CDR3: CASSSDSRTSYEQYF

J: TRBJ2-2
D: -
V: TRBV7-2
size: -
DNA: TGTGCCAGCAACAAGATGGACACCGGGGAGCTGTTTTTT
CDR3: CASNKMDTGELFF

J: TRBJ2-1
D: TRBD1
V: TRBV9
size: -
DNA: TGTGCCAGCAGCTTGGGACAGGGGGCGGGCAATGAGCAGTTCTTC
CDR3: CASSLGQGAGNEQFF

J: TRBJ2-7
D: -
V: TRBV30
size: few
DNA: TGTGCCTGGAGTCGCGGGCCCAGCGCCTACGAGCAGTACTTC
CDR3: CAWSRGPSAYEQYF

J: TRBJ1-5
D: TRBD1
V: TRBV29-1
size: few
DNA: TGCAGCGTTGGACAGGGCTGGGGCAATCAGCCCCAGCATTTT
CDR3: CSVGQGWGNQPQHF

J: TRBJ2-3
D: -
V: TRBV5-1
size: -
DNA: TGCGCCAGCAGCCATCCCCCCAGCACAGATACGCAGTATTTT
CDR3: CASSHPPSTDTQYF